This T cell receptor beta chain emerged from a study of CD4+ T cells in melanoma (dated by TCRdb to 2021 to 2024). With regard to the full study: Neoantigen-specific CD4+ T cells in human melanoma were investigated in the study. General conclusions and limits of the study: According to the report, neoantigen-specific CD4+ T cells in melanoma displayed diverse differentiation states. Neoantigen-specific CD4+ T cells were reported to be correlated with the function of CD8+ T cells, macrophages and B cells.

The donors were melanoma patients. The V end loses 2 bases and the J end loses 2 bases, and a stretch of 5 bases separates them. Spanning cysteine to phenylalanine, the CDR3 consists of 13 amino acids. The retained sequence is limited to the CDR3, 39 bases, with the frame set at the first base. The germline V gene sets CDR1 to SGHVS and CDR2 to FNYEAQ. Regarding this clone: It lacks a known antigen. The record has no base qualities; no much larger clone is one base away.

Library generation was performed with the immunoSEQ multiplex PCR assay. TCRdb mirrors the immuneACCESS table, restricted to in-frame sequences. Some clones are absent from its copies; in checked studies, under half trace to an unresolved V gene, and the reason for the others is unknown. Within this sample are roughly 52,000 clones, with 60% to 80% of them counted one time only. Roughly 4.8% of the sample rests with the top ten. This receptor was taken from a human donor with melanoma. Sequenced sample: tumor tissue. Here the chain combines TRBV7-6 and TRBJ2-3; no D gene can be assigned with confidence. The bases read TGTGCCAGCAGCTTATCTGACACAGATACGCAGTATTTT. This sequence encodes CASSLSDTDTQYF.